Described below is a single TCR beta chain sequence and its context. Antigen specificity is unknown. These data originate in a study of Graves' ophthalmopathy and Graves' hyperthyroidism. RNA transcripts yielded amplified TCR beta CDR3 regions. HTBI primers served in a first-round RT-PCR, which a second-round multiplex PCR followed. TCRdb reanalysed the multiplex PCR reads using MiXCR and keeps one entry per CDR3 protein. The sample lists 600,000 to 700,000 distinct CDR3 sequences, more than 40% seen once, with about 3.3% in the top ten. Study results and caveats: Also, most clonotypes expanded in the thyroid above 0.001 frequency appeared in blood.

Specimen: peripheral blood. The clonotype comes from an adult man with Graves' ophthalmopathy.

CDR3 sequence: CASSDQGPYTEAFF. CDR3 DNA: TGCGCCAGCAGCGATCAAGGGCCTTACACTGAAGCTTTCTTT. The chain combines TRBV5-1 with TRBJ1-1; D is unclear. Trimming took 4 bases from V and 3 from J, leaving 13 bases between them. CDR3 length: 14 amino acids. Per germline, CDR1 SGHRS and CDR2 YFSETQ.